This T cell receptor beta chain is drawn from a study of OX40 agonist ivuxolimab in advanced cancers. Germline CDR1 and CDR2: MNHNY and SVGAGI (reference sequence). Trimming pared 2 bases from V and 3 bases from J, leaving 17 bases between. The CDR3 spans 16 residues. Only in-frame clones appear in the TCRdb table, and some are missing; sequencing was by immunoSEQ multiplex PCR. The table includes roughly 60,000 clones, over 80% detected once. The V and J genes are TRBV6-6 and TRBJ2-7; no clear D. This specimen was CD4+ or CD8+ T cells sorted from blood, taken in a trial of the OX40 agonist ivuxolimab. The clonotype originates from an adult with an advanced solid tumor such as melanoma, head and neck, liver or kidney cancer. The CDR3 DNA follows: TGTGCCAGCAGTTACGCCCGGCCGGTCCGTCACTACGAGCAGTACTTC. Its translation is CASSYARPVRHYEQYF.